Following are 30 T cell receptor beta chains from one sample sequenced in a study of regulatory T cells in long-lasting Graves disease. The time point was: newly diagnosed GD, antithyroid drugs for less than 3 months. Generation of the TCR library employed RNA extracted from PBMCs. Arm-PCR of CDR3 regions and iRepertoire HTBI primers were the basis on which TCR beta libraries were built. TCRdb itself ran the multiplex PCR reads through MiXCR, one entry per CDR3 protein. The data contain just over 600,000 distinct CDR3 sequences, around 17% of them seen just once; the ten biggest clones take up around 18%. These data were likewise used in another study, on T cells in Graves' hyperthyroidism and ophthalmopathy.

Sequenced material: peripheral blood mononuclear cells (PBMCs), taken at new diagnosis, from a patient treated with antithyroid drugs. These TCRs come from a woman under 40 with Graves disease.

This chain uses TRBV7-9 with TRBJ1-2; a possible D gene is TRBD1 (5 bases). The CDR3 is 14 residues long. V lost 3 bases to trimming and J lost 7 bases, with 15 bases between them. CDR1 and CDR2 from the germline V gene are SEHNR and FQNEAQ (reference sequence). This chain's CDR3 is CASSFQTGDRGYTF. In DNA form, the CDR3 reads TGTGCCAGCAGCTTTCAAACGGGGGATCGTGGCTACACCTTC.

In its sample, this clonotype was seen many times. This chain uses TRBV11-3 with TRBJ2-3; D remains unclear. Germline CDR1 reads SGHNT; CDR2 reads YENEEA. V was cut by 4 bases and J by 0 bases, with 8 bases left in between. The CDR3 has 14 amino acids. CDR3 residues: CASSSVRSTDTQYF. The CDR3 nucleotides read TGTGCCAGCAGCTCCGTTCGAAGCACAGATACGCAGTATTTT.

This clonotype was observed at least ten times. The chain has TRBV28 and TRBJ1-5, with TRBD1 matching 7 bases. Germline V gives CDR1 MDHEN, CDR2 SYDVKM. This CDR3 has 15 amino acids. The V gene end was trimmed by 6 bases and the J gene end by 5 bases; junction bases not matched to a gene: 10. This chain's CDR3 is CASSRRQGLYQPQHF. As DNA, the CDR3 is TGTGCCAGCAGCCGTCGACAGGGCCTATATCAGCCCCAGCATTTT.

The CDR3 DNA sequence: TGTGCCAGCAGCTTCAATGTAGAGACCCAGTACTTC. As protein: CASSFNVETQYF. The gene calls are TRBV5-5 and TRBJ2-5; D is ambiguous. Trimming stripped 2 bases from V and 4 bases from J, with 6 bases between. The CDR3 contains 12 residues. CDR1 is SGHKS, CDR2 YYEKEE, per germline (reference sequence).

As regards this clonotype: A read error is likely here: a far larger clone is one base away. The J gene is TRBJ2-7, the V gene TRBV7-6; the D gene could be TRBD1 or TRBD2 (6 bases each). The length of the CDR3 is 15 residues. Germline loops: CDR1 SGHVS, CDR2 FNYEAQ. DNA of the CDR3: TGTGCCAGCAGTATCGAGGGGGGAAGTCCCTACGGGCAGTACTTC. Amino acids: CASSIEGGSPYGQYF.

This sequence joins TRBV6-2 or TRBV6-3 and TRBJ2-7; 8 bases line up with TRBD2. The CDR3 is 14 amino acids. Germline V gene lookup returns CDR1 MNHEY and CDR2 SVGEGT. V lost 8 bases and J lost 4; bases outside the gene matches: 10. The CDR3 DNA sequence: TGTGCCAGCCGCGTGGCTAGCGGGTTGTACGAGCAGTACTTC. It is translated as CASRVASGLYEQYF.

This clonotype has just one count. A junction end diverges from the germline sequence, so it may reflect a read error. The V gene is TRBV5-1, the J gene TRBJ2-7; tentatively, D is TRBD2 (5 bases). CDR1 SGHRS and CDR2 YFSETQ come from the germline V gene. CDR3 length equals 12 residues. The CDR3 nucleotides are TGCGCCGGCAGAGCGGAGCGCTACGAGCAGTACTTC. Translated: CAGRAERYEQYF.

This clonotype was counted only a few times. The rearrangement links TRBV7-8 to TRBJ1-1, with 9 nucleotides matching TRBD1. CDR3 length: 15 residues. The germline V gene encodes CDR1 SGHVS and CDR2 FQNEAQ. V gave up 4 bases and J gave up 0 bases; unmatched junction bases: 3. Here the CDR3 DNA reads TGTGCCAGCAGCTCTCGACAGGGGGTGAACACTGAAGCTTTCTTT. Amino acid sequence: CASSSRQGVNTEAFF.

This clonotype was seen a handful of times. This may arise from a read error, as a much more abundant clone is one base away. The CDR3 here is CASRNSGTANQPQHF. In DNA, the CDR3 is TGTGCCAGCAGGAATTCCGGGACAGCCAATCAGCCCCAGCATTTT. This rearrangement joins TRBV2 to TRBJ1-5, with 7 bases aligning to TRBD1. V dropped 6 bases and J dropped 3; count of bases not matched to a gene: 8. The length of the CDR3 is 15 residues. CDR1 and CDR2 from the germline V gene are SNHLY and FYNNEI.

This clonotype was detected a few times. The J gene is TRBJ2-2, the V gene TRBV4-2; tentatively, D is TRBD1 (5 bases). This CDR3 region has 22 residues. V gave up 3 bases and J gave up 3 bases, with 32 bases separating them. CDR1 is LGHNA and CDR2 is YNFKEQ in the germline V gene. Here the CDR3 DNA reads TGTGCCAGCAGCCAGGACCTTAGTGCGACAAAAATCCTAACAGGATACACCGGGGAGCTGTTTTTT. Translating it yields CASSQDLSATKILTGYTGELFF.

This clonotype has at least ten counts. CDR3 DNA: TGTGCCAGCAGCTATATGACTAGCGCCAATTACAATGAGCAGTTCTTC. Its protein is CASSYMTSANYNEQFF. The chain employs TRBV7-3 and TRBJ2-1, with TRBD2 matching over 8 bases. Germline trimming cut 4 bases from V and 4 bases from J; bases unmatched to any gene: 9. From germline, CDR1 is SGHTA and CDR2 FQGTGA. This CDR3 region has 16 residues.

In this sample, this clonotype turned up many times. This chain connects TRBV7-2 to TRBJ2-5; D gene uncertain. Germline V gene lookup returns CDR1 SGHTA and CDR2 FQGNSA. V lost 3 bases to trimming and J lost 4 bases, with 9 bases between them. There are 13 residues in the CDR3. CDR3 DNA sequence: TGTGCCAGCAGCTTTCGGAACAGAGAGACCCAGTACTTC. Amino acids: CASSFRNRETQYF.

This clonotype was detected only a few times. The genes are TRBV28 and TRBJ2-7; 10 bases are a match to TRBD2. CDR3 length: 16 residues. J gave up 2 bases and V 6 bases, and 10 bases lay outside the gene matches. From germline, CDR1 is MDHEN and CDR2 SYDVKM. CDR3 nucleotides: TGTGCCAGCAGGTCATCCTCTAGCGGGAGCGCCTACGAGCAGTACTTC. Translated: CASRSSSSGSAYEQYF.

This clonotype was recorded at least ten times. This chain links TRBV2 with TRBJ1-4; D unresolved. Germline V gene sequence: CDR1 SNHLY, CDR2 FYNNEI. Deletions cut 11 bases from V and 0 bases from J, with 10 bases between. The CDR3 is 13 amino acids. The CDR3 DNA reads as TGTGCCCTCAGAGGAACAACTAATGAAAAACTGTTTTTT. Translated, it gives CALRGTTNEKLFF.

This clonotype was counted only a few times. This chain uses TRBV30 with TRBJ1-5; TRBD1 is a possible D gene (6 bases). Germline V gives CDR1 GTSNPN, CDR2 SVGIG (reference sequence). CDR3 size: 15 residues. V was pared by 0 bases and J by 5 bases, with 14 bases between. CDR3 nucleotides: TGTGCCTGGAGTGTAGGTACAGGGTCGGATCAGCCCCAGCATTTT. Translated, it gives CAWSVGTGSDQPQHF.

With respect to this clonotype: Possible read error: a much larger clone is one base away. The chain is built from TRBV2 and TRBJ2-2; perhaps D is TRBD1 or TRBD2 (5 bases each). Germline CDR1 reads SNHLY; CDR2 reads FYNNEI. This CDR3 has 14 residues. Trimming stripped 5 bases from V and 6 bases from J, with 13 bases between. As DNA, the CDR3 is TGTGCCAGCAGTAGGGAAGGGGACGCCGGGGAGCTGTTTTTT. Amino acid sequence: CASSREGDAGELFF.

This clonotype showed up many times. This chain links TRBV2 with TRBJ2-2, with TRBD1 identical over 8 bases. Germline V gene lookup returns CDR1 SNHLY and CDR2 FYNNEI. The V and J ends lost 3 bases and 7 bases, in that order; junction bases with no gene match: 4. This CDR3 spans 14 amino acids. The CDR3 protein is CASSDPGGLGELFF. As DNA, the CDR3 is TGTGCCAGCAGTGATCCAGGGGGCCTCGGGGAGCTGTTTTTT.

This clonotype was detected ten times or more. As DNA, the CDR3 is TGTGCCAGCAGCCCCTCCCTTTCTAACACCGGGGAGCTGTTTTTT. This gives the protein CASSPSLSNTGELFF. The V and J genes are TRBV11-3 and TRBJ2-2; D unclear. Germline V lookup: CDR1 SGHNT, CDR2 YENEEA. V lost 5 bases and J lost 2, with 12 bases in between. This CDR3 is built from 15 residues.

This clonotype was detected only a few times. The chain joins TRBV6-2 or TRBV6-3 to TRBJ2-3; D is uncertain. CDR3 length equals 14 residues. The V gene lost 2 bases and the J gene lost 4 bases, with 10 bases spanning the gap. Germline-derived CDR1 and CDR2 are MNHEY and SVGEGT. CDR3 region: CASSYAAWADTQYF. The DNA for the CDR3 is TGTGCCAGCAGTTACGCCGCGTGGGCAGATACGCAGTATTTT.

The CDR3 reads CAWRWGGFYNEQFF. The CDR3 DNA reads TGTGCCTGGAGGTGGGGGGGGTTCTACAATGAGCAGTTCTTC. The chain couples TRBV30 to TRBJ2-1, with 7 bases that match TRBD2. The V and J ends lost 3 bases and 3 bases, in that order; junction bases with no gene match: 5. The CDR3 consists of 14 residues. Germline assignment: CDR1 GTSNPN and CDR2 SVGIG (reference sequence). Full variable domain (missing parts from reference TRBV30 and TRBJ2-1): SQTIHQWPATLVQPVGSPLSLECTVEGTSNPNLYWYRQAAGRGLQLLFYSVGIGQISSEVPQNLSASRPQDRQFILSSKKLLLSDSGFYLCAWRWGGFYNEQFFGPGTRLTVL.

This clonotype was observed many times. This chain joins TRBV28 and TRBJ2-7; D gene ambiguous. Trimming removed 4 bases at V and 0 bases at J, with 7 bases between. Germline loops: CDR1 MDHEN, CDR2 SYDVKM. The CDR3 is 13 amino acids. The CDR3 DNA follows: TGTGCCAGCAGTTGGGGTACCTCCTACGAGCAGTACTTC. Its translation is CASSWGTSYEQYF.

This clonotype was detected only a few times. V usage is TRBV4-2 and J usage is TRBJ2-5; no clear D. CDR1 LGHNA and CDR2 YNFKEQ come from the germline V gene. V was shortened by 6 bases and J by 1 base, with 12 bases between the two germline ends. The CDR3 contains 14 residues. The CDR3 is CASSEARVQETQYF. Here the CDR3 DNA reads TGTGCCAGCAGTGAGGCCCGGGTCCAAGAGACCCAGTACTTC.

This clonotype was seen many times. The genes are TRBV2 and TRBJ2-1; the match to TRBD2 covers 12 bases. The V and J ends lost 11 bases and 7 bases, in that order; junction bases with no gene match: 9. CDR3 size: 14 residues. Looked up from germline, CDR1 is SNHLY and CDR2 is FYNNEI. The CDR3 loop reads CAGARTSGNNEQFF. Here the CDR3 DNA reads TGTGCCGGAGCCCGGACTAGCGGGAATAATGAGCAGTTCTTC.

This clonotype was seen at least ten times. The rearrangement joins TRBV28 to TRBJ1-5; 8 bases fit TRBD1. Trimming removed 7 bases from V and 2 bases from J; junction bases left unmatched: 4. The CDR3 length is 14 residues. Germline CDR1 reads MDHEN; CDR2 reads SYDVKM. CDR3 nucleotide sequence: TGTGCCAGCACAGGGGGCGACGGCAATCAGCCCCAGCATTTT. It specifies CASTGGDGNQPQHF.

This clonotype was found many times. CDR3 residues: CSAEILGNEQFF. In DNA, the CDR3 is TGCAGTGCCGAAATACTAGGGAATGAGCAGTTCTTC. The chain has TRBV20-1 and TRBJ2-1; TRBD2 is a possible D gene (5 bases). The CDR3 has 12 residues. V was pared by 6 bases and J by 7 bases, with 13 bases between. Germline CDR1 DFQATT, CDR2 SNEGSKA (reference sequence).

This clonotype was counted at least ten times. The CDR3 DNA is TGTGCCGTCAGGGACAGGTCCCACTTCTCCGGGGAGCTGTTTTTT. Amino acid sequence: CAVRDRSHFSGELFF. J is TRBJ2-2 and V is TRBV6-1; 8 bases are shared with TRBD1. The V and J ends lost 11 bases and 6 bases, in that order; junction bases with no gene match: 14. There are 15 residues in the CDR3. From germline, CDR1 is MNHNS and CDR2 SASEGT.

For this clonotype: A single base separates this from a much larger clone, so it may be a read error. The rearrangement joins TRBV2 to TRBJ2-3; weak D call: TRBD2 (6 bases). The germline gives CDR1 SNHLY, CDR2 FYNNEI. This CDR3 has 10 residues. Trimming cost V 4 bases and J 10 bases, with 6 bases left between them. The CDR3 coding sequence is TGTGCCAGCAGTGGGGGGGCGCAGTATTTT. Encoded protein: CASSGGAQYF. The full variable domain, rest sourced from reference TRBV2 and TRBJ2-3, is EPEVTQTPSHQVTQMGQEVILRCVPISNHLYFYWYRQILGQKVEFLVSFYNNEISEKSEIFDDQFSVERPDGSNFTLKIRSTKLEDSAMYFCASSGGAQYFGPGTRLTVL.

This clonotype was seen many times. The rearrangement links TRBV2 to TRBJ2-6, with D maybe TRBD2 (5 bases). Deletions cut 6 bases from V and 0 bases from J, with 12 bases between. The CDR3 runs 16 residues. Germline V lookup: CDR1 SNHLY, CDR2 FYNNEI. The CDR3 loop is CASSEGSGSGANVLTF. The CDR3 DNA sequence: TGTGCCAGCAGCGAGGGATCTGGCTCTGGGGCCAACGTCCTGACTTTC. Looking up the rest from reference TRBV2 and TRBJ2-6 gives the full variable domain: EPEVTQTPSHQVTQMGQEVILRCVPISNHLYFYWYRQILGQKVEFLVSFYNNEISEKSEIFDDQFSVERPDGSNFTLKIRSTKLEDSAMYFCASSEGSGSGANVLTFGAGSRLTVL.

Only a few counts were recorded for this clonotype. The V and J genes are TRBV12-3 or TRBV12-4 and TRBJ2-7; TRBD1 agrees at 8 bases. V lost 3 bases, J lost 4 bases, and 5 bases stayed unmatched. CDR3 size: 14 residues. The CDR3 nucleotides are TGTGCCAGCAGTTTGACAAACAGGGGGTACGAGCAGTACTTC. It is translated as CASSLTNRGYEQYF.

The chain is built from TRBV6-5 and TRBJ2-7; TRBD2 aligns across 8 bases. In germline, CDR1 is MNHEY, CDR2 SVGAGI. The CDR3 runs to 15 residues. Trimming removed 4 bases from V and 0 bases from J; junction bases left unmatched: 5. The CDR3 sequence is CASSFGGTSSYEQYF. The CDR3 DNA reads TGTGCCAGCAGTTTTGGAGGGACTAGCTCCTACGAGCAGTACTTC.